This entry features one TCR beta chain sequence. Possible read error: a much larger clone is one base away. The data were obtained in a study of T cells in Graves' hyperthyroidism and ophthalmopathy. Study details: Peripheral blood was secured at the point of initial diagnosis, before any treatment.

TCR beta CDR3 sequences were amplified from RNA transcripts. The study used the HTBI primer set for a first-round RT-PCR of the TCR CDR3. TCRdb recomputed calls from the multiplex PCR reads with MiXCR, one row per CDR3 protein. Of over 450,000 distinct CDR3 sequences listed, approximately 15% are singletons. The origin of this receptor is a woman between 18 and 30 years old with Graves' hyperthyroidism. Sequencing was carried out using blood.

CDR3 loop: CASSRELAKSIQYF. The CDR3 DNA follows: TGTGCCAGCAGCAGAGAATTAGCCAAAAGCATTCAGTACTTC. This sequence joins TRBV7-9 and TRBJ2-4; D is ambiguous. The germline V gene encodes CDR1 SEHNR and CDR2 FQNEAQ (reference sequence). This CDR3 has 14 amino acids.